This TCR beta chain was captured by sequencing in a study of CD8+CD57+ T cells in acquired aplastic anemia. Across the whole study: Recorded DNA amounts for sorted CD4+ and CD8+ cells had an average of 3.2 ug. Study-wide findings and caveats: Some 31 sequences, all CD8+ CDR3, were shared between patients and controls.

A remark on this clonotype: The antigen is unknown.

Germline V gene data show CDR1 as SGHVS and CDR2 as FNYEAQ. CDR3 length equals 14 residues. The germline V and J ends were trimmed by 2 bases and 2 bases, with 9 bases remaining between them. Genomic DNA was employed as the template in profiling TCR beta VDJ and CDR3. TCRdb independently ran MiXCR on the reads; one entry per CDR3 protein. The repertoire holds 50,000 to 65,000 distinct CDR3 sequences, with around 50% as singletons. Sequencing input: sorted CD4+, CD8+, or CD8+CD57+ T cells (not recorded which) from PBMCs. The TCR originated in a human donor in good health, serving as a control. V and J are TRBV7-6 and TRBJ1-1, with a possible D match to TRBD1 (6 bases). CDR3 in DNA: TGTGCCAGCAGCTTAACAGGGATCAACACTGAAGCTTTCTTT. Amino acid sequence: CASSLTGINTEAFF.